This record looks at one T cell receptor (beta chain) sequence and its context. Authors' processing steps: Reference gene primer amplification gave estimated nucleated cell counts. TCRdb keeps only in-frame clones here, not all; method: immunoSEQ multiplex PCR. The D gene and trimming were derived from the DNA, and the V and J assignments and clone size from that table. The sample records 200,000 to 250,000 clones, roughly 84% being singletons. The sample is drawn from a study of blood T cell repertoires in COVID-19. Study as a whole: Sites across the United States, Italy and Spain contributed samples from acute and convalescent COVID-19. The analysed material was cDNA or gDNA that came from T cells, B-cell-depleted T cells, or PBMCs.

This CDR3 spans 15 amino acids. CDR1 and CDR2 from the germline V gene are GTSNPN and SVGIG (reference sequence). V gave up 0 bases and J gave up 4 bases, with 15 bases separating them. The receptor's source is a woman aged 50 to 60 with acute or convalescent COVID-19. Input material: peripheral blood. This chain links TRBV30 with TRBJ1-2; tentative D call: TRBD1 (6 bases). CDR3 nucleotides: TGTGCCTGGAGTGTAATTGCGGACAGCATCTATGGCTACACCTTC. Amino acids: CAWSVIADSIYGYTF.